The T cell receptor (beta chain) under discussion was sequenced for a study of technical replicates of blood from a few donors. Clones were read by immunoSEQ multiplex PCR, and TCRdb kept only the in-frame ones, dropping some. The sample yields roughly 79,000 clones, 90% to 96% seen once. Sequences were obtained from T cells isolated from PBMCs. This clonotype was sampled from a human donor in good health.

CDR3 in DNA: TGTGCCAGTAGTACAGACAGGGGCTACGAGCAGTACTTC. It encodes CASSTDRGYEQYF. The genes are TRBV19 and TRBJ2-7; 8 bases align to TRBD1. V trimming: 4 bases; J trimming: 3 bases; junction bases outside the gene matches: 2. This CDR3 has 13 residues. In germline, CDR1 is LNHDA, CDR2 SQIVND (reference sequence).